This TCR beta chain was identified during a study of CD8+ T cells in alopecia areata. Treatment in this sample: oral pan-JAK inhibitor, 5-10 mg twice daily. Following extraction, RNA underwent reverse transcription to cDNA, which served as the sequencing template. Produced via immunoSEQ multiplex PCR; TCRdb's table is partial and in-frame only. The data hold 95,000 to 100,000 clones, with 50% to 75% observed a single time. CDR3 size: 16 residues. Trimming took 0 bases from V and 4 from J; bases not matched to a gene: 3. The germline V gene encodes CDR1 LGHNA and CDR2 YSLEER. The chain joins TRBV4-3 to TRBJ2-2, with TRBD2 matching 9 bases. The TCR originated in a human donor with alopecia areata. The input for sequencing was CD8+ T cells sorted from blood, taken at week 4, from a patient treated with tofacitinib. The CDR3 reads CASSQDTSGFTGELFF. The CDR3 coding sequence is TGCGCCAGCAGCCAAGATACTAGCGGGTTCACCGGGGAGCTGTTTTTT.